This TCR beta chain was profiled in a study of shared clonotypes between healthy human individuals. For the study at large: Donors had three CD4 naive, three CD4 memory, two CD8 naive and one CD8 memory plate apiece.

Splitting the CD4+ cells yielded a CD45RA+ naive subset and a CD45RA-negative memory subset. Some clones are missing from TCRdb's copy, which holds only in-frame ones; the method was immunoSEQ multiplex PCR. Among approximately 2.3 million clones listed, approximately 95% were seen once. Germline CDR1 is SGHRS and CDR2 is YFSETQ. V dropped 6 bases and J dropped 3 bases, with 16 bases sitting between them. The CDR3 runs 14 residues. The specimen sequenced was naive CD4+ T cells from PBMCs. Subset meaning: CD45RA+ positively selected. This clonotype was obtained from a man aged 18 to 35 in good health. Some clones in this sample may be carry-over from other donors' samples. The chain joins TRBV5-1 to TRBJ2-7; possibly TRBD1 for D (6 bases). The CDR3: CASKQGVESYEQYF. CDR3 nucleotides: TGCGCCAGCAAACAGGGAGTTGAGAGCTACGAGCAGTACTTC.